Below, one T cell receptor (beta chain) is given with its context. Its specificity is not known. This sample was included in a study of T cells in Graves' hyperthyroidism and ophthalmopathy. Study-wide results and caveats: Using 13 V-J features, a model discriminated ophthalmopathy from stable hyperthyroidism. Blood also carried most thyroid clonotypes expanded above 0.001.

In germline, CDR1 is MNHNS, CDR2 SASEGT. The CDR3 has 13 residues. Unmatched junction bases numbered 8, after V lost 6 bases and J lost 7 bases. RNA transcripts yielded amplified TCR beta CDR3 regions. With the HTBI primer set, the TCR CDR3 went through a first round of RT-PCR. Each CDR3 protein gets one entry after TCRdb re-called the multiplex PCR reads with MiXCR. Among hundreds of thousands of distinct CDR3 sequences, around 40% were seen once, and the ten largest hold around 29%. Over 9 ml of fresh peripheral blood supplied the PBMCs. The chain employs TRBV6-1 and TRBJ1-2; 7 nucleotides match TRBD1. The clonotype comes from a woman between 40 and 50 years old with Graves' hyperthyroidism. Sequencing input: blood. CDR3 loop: CASRAQGLSGYTF. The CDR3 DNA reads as TGTGCCAGCAGAGCACAGGGGTTGTCTGGCTACACCTTC.